This T cell receptor beta chain was documented in a study of human T cells and chemical hapten exposure. Germline trimming cut 3 bases from V and 3 bases from J; bases unmatched to any gene: 2. Germline CDR1 reads DFQATT; CDR2 reads SNEGSKA (reference sequence). This CDR3 has 12 residues. This clonotype was detected only a few times. Each cDNA molecule in the library carried unique molecular identifiers. TCRdb re-analysed the RACE reads in MiXCR, keeping a single row per CDR3 protein. The sample includes around 300,000 distinct CDR3 sequences, 7.5% to 9% of them seen just once. Specified time point: pre-sensitization, week 0. Stated treatment: therapeutic diphenylcyclopropenone sensitization with weekly scalp DPC.

The specimen was whole blood, collected in connection with sensitization to the hapten diphenylcyclopropenone (DPC). The sequence was obtained from a man younger than 35 with alopecia areata. Some clones in this sample may be carry-over from other donors' samples. The chain recombines TRBV20-1 with TRBJ2-7; 7 bases are shared with TRBD1. The CDR3 DNA follows: TGCAGTGCTAGTCACAGGGGCTACGAGCAGTACTTC. Translation: CSASHRGYEQYF.